Each of the 24 T cell receptor beta chains below was sequenced from the same sample in a study of blood T cell repertoires in COVID-19. Repertoires were generated with immunoSEQ multiplex PCR, while TCRdb's copy carries only in-frame clones and drops some. Among 300,000 or so clones listed, about 90% were seen once. The sample comprised peripheral blood. The source of these receptors is a man in his late teens or twenties who had recovered from COVID-19.

This clone was counted once. The chain recombines TRBV5-1 with TRBJ2-1, with 9 bases fitting TRBD1. Per the germline V gene, CDR1 is SGHRS and CDR2 is YFSETQ. Losses at the gene ends were 4 bases for V and 3 bases for J; bases not matched to a gene: 8. CDR3 length equals 16 residues. CDR3 nucleotide sequence: TGCGCCAGCAGCAAAGCCGGGACAGGGAACTACAATGAGCAGTTCTTC. Protein product: CASSKAGTGNYNEQFF.

The chain is built from TRBV5-1 and TRBJ2-3; no definite D call. V lost 0 bases and J lost 4, with 3 bases in between. This CDR3 spans 12 amino acids. Germline CDR1 SGHRS, CDR2 YFSETQ. CDR3 sequence reads: CASSLGADTQYF. The CDR3 region has the DNA TGCGCCAGCAGCTTGGGCGCAGATACGCAGTATTTT.

This chain links TRBV6-4 with TRBJ1-1; D call uncertain. CDR1 is MRHNA and CDR2 is SNTAGT in the germline V gene. The CDR3 runs to 13 residues. The V end was cut by 6 bases, the J end by 3 bases, with 11 bases between. The DNA for the CDR3 is TGTGCCAGCAGAGACAACAGATACACTGAAGCTTTCTTT. Translation gives CASRDNRYTEAFF.

This sequence joins TRBV11-2 and TRBJ2-3; tentatively, D is TRBD1 (6 bases). Trimming took 3 bases from V and 6 from J, leaving 16 bases between them. Germline V gene lookup returns CDR1 SGHAT and CDR2 FQNNGV. The CDR3 contains 15 residues. This chain's CDR3 is CASSFAGAVGDTQYF. The CDR3 nucleotides read TGTGCCAGCAGCTTTGCAGGGGCGGTGGGGGATACGCAGTATTTT.

This chain links TRBV3-1 (or the pseudogene TRBV3-2) with TRBJ1-3; D may be TRBD1 (5 bases). The CDR3 runs to 15 residues. V lost 1 base and J lost 4, with 11 bases in between. From germline, CDR1 is LGHDT and CDR2 YNNKEL (reference sequence). CDR3 DNA: TGTGCCAGCAGCCAAGGGGGGGGAGCCGGAAACACCATATATTTT. This gives the protein CASSQGGGAGNTIYF.

This rearrangement joins TRBV5-1 to TRBJ2-7, with D perhaps TRBD2 (5 bases). This CDR3 comprises 15 residues. Trimming shortened V by 4 bases and J by 0 bases, and 14 bases separated the two germline ends. Germline loops: CDR1 SGHRS, CDR2 YFSETQ. The DNA for the CDR3 is TGCGCCAGCAGCCGTACTCGGGATAGCTCCTACGAGCAGTACTTC. Its protein is CASSRTRDSSYEQYF.

The chain has TRBV27 and TRBJ1-5; possible D gene TRBD1, 6 bases. The CDR3 extends over 14 amino acids. CDR1 and CDR2 (germline): MNHEY, SMNVEV (reference sequence). V lost 4 bases and J lost 6, with 13 bases in between. The CDR3, as DNA: TGTGCCAGCAGTTACGCACAGGGTGGTCAGCCCCAGCATTTT. The encoded protein is CASSYAQGGQPQHF.

V gene TRBV14 combines with J gene TRBJ1-1, with 8 bases identical to TRBD1. Germline V lookup: CDR1 SGHDN, CDR2 FVKESK. V gave up 0 bases and J gave up 0 bases; unmatched junction bases: 9. CDR3 length equals 18 residues. CDR3 in amino acids: CASSQDRGTGGMNTEAFF. The CDR3 DNA follows: TGTGCCAGCAGCCAAGATCGGGGAACAGGGGGGATGAACACTGAAGCTTTCTTT.

J is TRBJ2-2 and V is TRBV4-3; D remains unclear. The CDR3 sequence is 16 residues long. The germline CDR1 and CDR2 sequences are LGHNA and YSLEER. The V gene lost 2 bases and the J gene lost 5 bases, with 15 bases spanning the gap. The CDR3, as DNA: TGCGCCAGCAGCCAACCCATGGCCGTTAAGACCGGGGAGCTGTTTTTT. Its protein product is CASSQPMAVKTGELFF.

The chain links TRBV7-9 to TRBJ2-7; TRBD2 matches at 7 bases. The germline V gene encodes CDR1 SEHNR and CDR2 FQNEAQ (reference sequence). The CDR3 spans 14 residues. The J segment lost 2 bases and the V segment lost 5 bases, leaving 6 bases of the junction unmatched. The CDR3 spells CASSAGTNPYEQYF. The CDR3 nucleotides are TGTGCCAGCAGCGCCGGGACTAATCCCTACGAGCAGTACTTC.

Only one count was recorded for this clone. The gene calls are TRBV15 and TRBJ2-3; 12 bases fit TRBD2. Germline CDR1 LNHNV, CDR2 YYDKDF (reference sequence). The CDR3 sequence is 15 residues long. J gave up 4 bases and V 2 bases, and 1 base lay outside the gene matches. The DNA of the CDR3 is TGTGCCACCAGCAGACTAGCGGGGGGGTCAGATACGCAGTATTTT. Amino acids: CATSRLAGGSDTQYF.

The CDR3 sequence is CASSFKTGSYSNQPQHF. The CDR3 DNA reads TGTGCCAGCAGCTTCAAAACAGGGTCCTATAGCAATCAGCCCCAGCATTTT. The chain couples TRBV5-6 to TRBJ1-5, with a possible D match to TRBD1 (6 bases). This CDR3 comprises 17 residues. V lost 2 bases to trimming and J lost 0 bases, with 15 bases between them. Germline V lookup: CDR1 SGHDT, CDR2 YYEEEE.

The rearrangement joins TRBV2 to TRBJ2-5; the D gene is possibly TRBD2 (5 bases). CDR3 size: 16 residues. Germline V lookup: CDR1 SNHLY, CDR2 FYNNEI. V lost 6 bases and J 1 base, leaving 18 bases between the germline ends. CDR3 sequence (DNA): TGTGCCAGCAGCCCCGAGGGCACGCGGACCCAAGAGACCCAGTACTTC. Its protein product is CASSPEGTRTQETQYF.

The chain couples TRBV18 to TRBJ2-2, with D tentatively TRBD2 (6 bases). The CDR3 length is 18 residues. The ends were cut back, 0 bases at V and 1 base at J, with 15 bases in the middle. Germline CDR1 and CDR2: KGHSH and LQKENI. CDR3 nucleotide sequence: TGTGCCAGCTCACCACCGAATTCCGGAGCGGGGAACACCGGGGAGCTGTTTTTT. It specifies CASSPPNSGAGNTGELFF.

There are many counts of this clone. The gene calls are TRBV6-5 and TRBJ1-5; 9 bases map to TRBD1. V shed 5 bases, J shed 7 bases, and the junction held 6 bases outside the gene matches. The CDR3 covers 14 residues. The V gene's germline CDR1 is MNHEY and CDR2 SVGAGI. The CDR3 DNA reads as TGTGCCAGCAGTCAGACAGGGGGAGAACAGCCCCAGCATTTT. It yields the protein CASSQTGGEQPQHF.

The chain is built from TRBV10-3 and TRBJ2-7; 7 bases map to TRBD1. V dropped 10 bases and J dropped 1; count of bases not matched to a gene: 10. The germline V gene encodes CDR1 ENHRY and CDR2 SYGVKD. This CDR3 region has 14 residues. The CDR3 DNA reads TGTGCCACCGCGGCCCCGGGACAGTCCTACGAGCAGTACTTC. Translation gives CATAAPGQSYEQYF.

The V call is TRBV27, the J call TRBJ1-1; no firm D call. The germline V and J ends were trimmed by 5 bases and 11 bases, with 15 bases remaining between them. The CDR3 covers 12 residues. Per germline, CDR1 MNHEY and CDR2 SMNVEV (reference sequence). In DNA, the CDR3 is TGTGCCAGCAGTCCTAACAAGCGCTGGGCTTTCTTT. Its translation: CASSPNKRWAFF.

The chain carries TRBV5-4 and TRBJ1-4; TRBD1 agrees at 9 bases. V lost 4 bases to trimming and J lost 6 bases; unmatched junction nucleotides: 4. The V gene's germline CDR1 is SGHNT and CDR2 YYREEE (reference sequence). This CDR3 is 14 amino acids long. CDR3 nucleotides: TGTGCCAGCAGCGACCGGGACAGGGATGAAAAACTGTTTTTT. It codes for CASSDRDRDEKLFF.

J is TRBJ1-2 and V is TRBV27, with D maybe TRBD1 (6 bases). The CDR3 covers 15 residues. Trimming took 6 bases from V and 5 from J, leaving 19 bases between them. CDR1 and CDR2 (germline): MNHEY, SMNVEV (reference sequence). The CDR3 region has the DNA TGTGCCAGCAGGGGGGAAGATATCAGGGGTTATGGCTACACCTTC. Residues: CASRGEDIRGYGYTF.

This chain links TRBV4-1 with TRBJ2-2, with 10 bases that match TRBD2. The CDR3 length is 16 residues. V was pared by 3 bases and J by 5 bases, with 6 bases of the junction left unmatched. Germline CDR1 reads MGHRA; CDR2 reads YSYEKL. The CDR3 spells CASSQGASGGTGELFF. Here the CDR3 DNA reads TGCGCCAGCAGCCAGGGGGCTAGCGGGGGTACCGGGGAGCTGTTTTTT.

The chain carries TRBV19 and TRBJ1-1; the D gene is possibly TRBD1 (5 bases). CDR1 and CDR2 (germline): LNHDA, SQIVND (reference sequence). The CDR3 is made up of 16 amino acids. Deletions cut 0 bases from V and 5 bases from J, with 16 bases between. CDR3 region: CASSIDNTRAGTEAFF. The CDR3 coding sequence is TGTGCCAGTAGTATAGATAATACCAGGGCCGGGACTGAAGCTTTCTTT.

The CDR3, as DNA: TGTGCCAGTAGTTTCGGGACAGGCGGGGAGACCCAGTACTTC. Residues: CASSFGTGGETQYF. The chain combines TRBV19 with TRBJ2-5; 8 positions match TRBD1. The germline V gene encodes CDR1 LNHDA and CDR2 SQIVND (reference sequence). CDR3 length: 14 residues. Germline trimming cut 5 bases from V and 5 bases from J; bases unmatched to any gene: 7.

This clone was seen only a few times. The chain joins TRBV21-1 to TRBJ1-1; TRBD1, as called in the table, went unchecked against the DNA. TRBV21-1 constitutes a pseudogene. This CDR3 is built from 18 residues. As DNA, the CDR3 is TGTGCCAGCAGCAAAAGGCTGGGGGACAGGGGGTTCGACACTGAAGCTTTCTTT. Translating it yields CASSKRLGDRGFDTEAFF.

This chain connects TRBV24-1 to TRBJ2-4, with D perhaps matching TRBD1 (5 bases). The CDR3 covers 19 residues. Trimming removed 4 bases from V and 2 bases from J, with 23 bases in between. Germline loops: CDR1 KGHDR, CDR2 SFDVKD. The CDR3, as DNA: TGTGCCACCAGTGAATGTCCTATAGGGGCGACTGAAACCAAAAACATTCAGTACTTC. It codes for CATSECPIGATETKNIQYF.